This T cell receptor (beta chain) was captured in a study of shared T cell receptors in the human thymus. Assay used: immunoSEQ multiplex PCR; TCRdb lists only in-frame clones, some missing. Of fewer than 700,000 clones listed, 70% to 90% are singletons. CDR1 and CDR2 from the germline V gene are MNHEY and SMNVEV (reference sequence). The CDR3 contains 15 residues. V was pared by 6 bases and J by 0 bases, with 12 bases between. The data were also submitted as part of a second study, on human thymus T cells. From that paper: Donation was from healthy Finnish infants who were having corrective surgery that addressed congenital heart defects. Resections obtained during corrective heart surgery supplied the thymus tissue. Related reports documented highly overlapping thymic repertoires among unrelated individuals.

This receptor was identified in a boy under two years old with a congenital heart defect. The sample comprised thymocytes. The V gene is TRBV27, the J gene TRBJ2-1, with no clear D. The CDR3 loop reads CASSLDNLSYNEQFF. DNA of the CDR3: TGTGCCAGCAGCTTAGACAACCTCTCCTACAATGAGCAGTTCTTC.